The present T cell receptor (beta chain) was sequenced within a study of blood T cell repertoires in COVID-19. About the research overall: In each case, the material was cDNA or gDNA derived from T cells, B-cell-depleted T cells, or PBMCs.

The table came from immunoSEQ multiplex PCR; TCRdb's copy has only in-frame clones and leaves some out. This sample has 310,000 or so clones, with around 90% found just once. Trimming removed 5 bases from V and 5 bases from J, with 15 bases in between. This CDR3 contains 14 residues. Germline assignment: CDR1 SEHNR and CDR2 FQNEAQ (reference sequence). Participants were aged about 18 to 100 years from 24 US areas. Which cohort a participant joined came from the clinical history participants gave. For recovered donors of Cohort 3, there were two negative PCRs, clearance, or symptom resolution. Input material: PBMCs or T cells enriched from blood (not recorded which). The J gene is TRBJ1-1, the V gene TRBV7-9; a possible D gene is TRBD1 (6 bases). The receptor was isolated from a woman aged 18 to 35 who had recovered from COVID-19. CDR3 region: CASSKGQSTTEAFF. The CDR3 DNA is TGTGCCAGCAGCAAAGGACAGAGTACTACTGAAGCTTTCTTT.